Listed here is a single T cell receptor (beta chain). The normal lung sample lay at least 3 cm, and maximally far, from the tumour. Profiling relied on immunoSEQ multiplex PCR, and the TCRdb table lists in-frame clones only, not all of them. The data show some 5,100 clones, 70% to 90% seen once. The entry originates in a study of immune cell composition in non-small cell lung cancer. The sequence derives from a human donor with non-small cell lung cancer. Some clones in this sample may be carry-over from other donors' samples. The sequenced sample was non-adjacent lung tissue.

The CDR3 DNA follows: TGTGCCAGCTCACCCCTAATGATTAGCGGGGGTAAACAAGAGACCCAGTACTTC. Amino acid sequence: CASSPLMISGGKQETQYF. This sequence joins TRBV18 and TRBJ2-5; 9 positions agree with TRBD2. Germline-derived CDR1 and CDR2 are KGHSH and LQKENI. This CDR3 has 18 residues. The J segment lost 2 bases and the V segment lost 3 bases, leaving 13 bases of the junction unmatched.